The 8 T cell receptor beta chains given below trace back to one sample, sequenced in a study of beta chain features in type 1 diabetes. Expressed TCRB transcripts were sequenced because the isolated RNA had all been reverse transcribed beforehand. TCRdb's copy holds only in-frame clones and misses some; the assay was immunoSEQ multiplex PCR. The sample carries about 220,000 clones, roughly 11% recorded once. Sequenced: central memory CD4+ T cells from blood. These receptors all come from a man younger than 35 in good health.

The genes are TRBV19 and TRBJ1-2; tentatively, D is TRBD1 (6 bases). Trimming cost V 9 bases and J 2 bases, with 13 bases left between them. Germline loops: CDR1 LNHDA, CDR2 SQIVND (reference sequence). The CDR3 length is 13 residues. This chain's CDR3 is CASKGGTNYGYTF. CDR3 nucleotides: TGTGCCAGCAAAGGGGGGACAAACTATGGCTACACCTTC.

V and J are TRBV13 and TRBJ1-1; D is unresolved. This CDR3 region has 15 residues. Germline V gene data show CDR1 as PRHDT and CDR2 as FYEKMQ (reference sequence). V was pared by 4 bases and J by 0 bases, with 12 bases between. The CDR3 protein is CASSSILKMNTEAFF. CDR3 DNA sequence: TGTGCCAGCAGCTCTATTTTAAAGATGAACACTGAAGCTTTCTTT.

The chain uses TRBV29-1 and TRBJ2-1, with D possibly being TRBD1 (5 bases). CDR1 is SQVTM, CDR2 ANQGSEA, per germline. V shed 0 bases and J shed 2 bases, with 5 bases lying between them. The CDR3 loop spans 13 amino acids. The CDR3 sequence: CSVEEDTYNEQFF. CDR3 nucleotides: TGCAGCGTTGAAGAGGACACCTACAATGAGCAGTTCTTC.

This clone was detected a few times. The chain links TRBV28 to TRBJ2-3, with TRBD1 matching over 7 bases. The germline CDR1 and CDR2 sequences are MDHEN and SYDVKM. Losses at the gene ends were 4 bases for V and 0 bases for J; bases not matched to a gene: 4. The CDR3 contains 15 residues. CDR3 sequence reads: CASSSRTGSTDTQYF. The CDR3 bases are TGTGCCAGCAGTTCTCGGACAGGAAGCACAGATACGCAGTATTTT.

This clone has a handful of counts. The chain couples TRBV6-1 to TRBJ2-3, with D possibly being TRBD1 (6 bases). The ends were cut back, 9 bases at V and 4 bases at J, with 11 bases in the middle. Germline CDR1 reads MNHNS; CDR2 reads SASEGT. The CDR3 has 12 amino acids. Written as DNA, the CDR3 is TGTGCCAGTGACCCAGGGGCAGATACGCAGTATTTT. Encoded protein: CASDPGADTQYF.

The V gene is TRBV9, the J gene TRBJ1-4; D may be TRBD1 (6 bases). The CDR3 sequence is 16 residues long. V lost 3 bases, J lost 1 base, and 13 bases lay in between. CDR1 and CDR2 from the germline V gene are SGDLS and YYNGEE. This CDR3 is CASSARSGQTNEKLFF. The CDR3 bases are TGTGCCAGCAGCGCCCGGTCGGGACAAACTAATGAAAAACTGTTTTTT.

The chain is built from TRBV11-2 and TRBJ2-1; 11 bases map to TRBD2. Germline V gene lookup returns CDR1 SGHAT and CDR2 FQNNGV. V dropped 5 bases and J dropped 12; count of bases not matched to a gene: 12. This CDR3 is 15 amino acids long. The CDR3 bases are TGTGCCAGCAGCCCCGGACTAGCGGGTTCACGCGGGCAGTTCTTC. Amino acid sequence: CASSPGLAGSRGQFF.

This clone was observed many times. J is TRBJ2-7 and V is TRBV7-9, with TRBD2 identical over 8 bases. The CDR3 is made up of 15 amino acids. The trim removed 1 base at V and 2 bases at J, leaving 4 bases unmatched. From germline, CDR1 is SEHNR and CDR2 FQNEAQ (reference sequence). The CDR3 loop reads CASSLELAVTYEQYF. CDR3 nucleotides: TGTGCCAGCAGCTTAGAACTAGCGGTAACCTACGAGCAGTACTTC.